The entry below describes one T cell receptor (beta chain). The antigen remains undetermined. This record comes from a study of T cells expressing NK-cell markers. The wider study: One of eight sequenced donors was HCMV-seronegative; the other seven were seropositive. Findings of the study overall: In several donors, dominant clonotypes made up about 25-60.1% of CD3+CD56-NKG2C+ cells.

TCR beta cDNA was generated via 5'RACE template switching incorporating UMIs. TCRdb reanalyzed the 5' RACE reads, giving one entry per CDR3 protein sequence and no DNA. There are 450,000 to 600,000 distinct CDR3 sequences in the sample, with around 4% held by the top ten. Germline V lookup: CDR1 ENHRY, CDR2 SYGVKD. CDR3 length: 14 residues. This chain uses TRBV10-3 with TRBJ1-1; TCRdb lists TRBD1, though no DNA is available to test this call. Sequencing used blood T cells: a sorted CD56 or NKG2C T cell subset, CD4+ or CD8+ T cells, or bulk PBMC T cells (not recorded which). The source is a man aged 18 to 30 in good health. The CDR3 spells CAISDPGTGGSAFF.